The 28 T cell receptor beta chains given below trace back to one sample, sequenced in a study of blood T cell repertoires in COVID-19. Assay used: immunoSEQ multiplex PCR; TCRdb lists only in-frame clones, some missing. The data show hundreds of thousands of clones, around 89% seen once. Material for sequencing was PBMCs or T cells enriched from blood (not recorded which). These receptors came from a woman aged 40 to 50 who had recovered from COVID-19.

This chain connects TRBV21-1 to TRBJ1-5; TRBD1, the table's D call, lacks a check against the DNA. TRBV21-1 is classified as a pseudogene. This CDR3 is built from 14 residues. The CDR3, as DNA: TGTGCCAGCAGGAATATGACAGAAGAACAGCCCCAGCATTTT. It is translated as CASRNMTEEQPQHF.

This chain links TRBV27 with TRBJ1-2; no clear D gene. The CDR3 loop spans 14 amino acids. Germline V gene lookup returns CDR1 MNHEY and CDR2 SMNVEV (reference sequence). With 4 bases removed from V and 1 base from J, the gap between germline ends came to 10 bases. CDR3 residues: CASSSIRVNYGYTF. The CDR3 DNA reads as TGTGCCAGCAGTTCCATCCGGGTTAACTATGGCTACACCTTC.

The gene calls are TRBV6-2 or TRBV6-3 and TRBJ2-1; D is possibly TRBD2 (6 bases). The germline V and J ends were trimmed by 5 bases and 4 bases, with 9 bases remaining between them. Germline CDR1 MNHEY, CDR2 SVGEGT. This CDR3 has 13 residues. CDR3 residues: CASSPGGYNEQFF. The CDR3 nucleotides read TGTGCCAGCAGTCCCGGGGGATACAATGAGCAGTTCTTC.

The chain combines TRBV29-1 with TRBJ1-1, with TRBD1 identical over 7 bases. The CDR3 extends over 13 amino acids. Germline V CDR1 and CDR2: SQVTM, ANQGSEA. J gave up 3 bases and V 8 bases, and 9 bases lay outside the gene matches. CDR3 bases: TGCAGCACCCGACAGGGAGGAGACACTGAAGCTTTCTTT. It encodes CSTRQGGDTEAFF.

The V call is TRBV4-3, the J call TRBJ2-2; the match to TRBD1 covers 9 bases. The CDR3 is made up of 14 amino acids. The V and J ends lost 5 bases and 9 bases, in that order; junction bases with no gene match: 7. Germline V gene lookup returns CDR1 LGHNA and CDR2 YSLEER. The CDR3 nucleotides are TGCGCCAGCAGCTACGGGACAGGGAGCAGGGAGCTGTTTTTT. The encoded protein is CASSYGTGSRELFF.

This rearrangement joins TRBV29-1 to TRBJ1-2; D is uncertain. The CDR3 has 10 amino acids. Trimming cost V 7 bases and J 8 bases, with 11 bases left between them. Germline CDR1 SQVTM, CDR2 ANQGSEA. CDR3 nucleotide sequence: TGCAGCGGAGGCCCTGGGGGCTACACCTTC. It specifies CSGGPGGYTF.

The gene calls are TRBV7-2 and TRBJ2-3, with a tentative D call TRBD2 (6 bases). The germline gives CDR1 SGHTA, CDR2 FQGNSA. This CDR3 has 17 amino acids. Trimming pared 3 bases from V and 0 bases from J, leaving 16 bases between. CDR3: CASSLLLEGPSTDTQYF. CDR3 DNA sequence: TGTGCCAGCAGCTTGTTATTGGAGGGGCCTAGCACAGATACGCAGTATTTT.

The J gene is TRBJ2-2, the V gene TRBV2; maybe TRBD1 (7 bases). V dropped 2 bases and J dropped 3 bases, with 13 bases sitting between them. The CDR3 spans 16 residues. Germline CDR1 SNHLY, CDR2 FYNNEI. In DNA form, the CDR3 reads TGTGCCAGCAGTGAACGGCCAGGGGGGCACACCGGGGAGCTGTTTTTT. It encodes CASSERPGGHTGELFF. The full variable domain, in which reference TRBV2 and TRBJ2-2 provide the parts outside the CDR3, is EPEVTQTPSHQVTQMGQEVILRCVPISNHLYFYWYRQILGQKVEFLVSFYNNEISEKSEIFDDQFSVERPDGSNFTLKIRSTKLEDSAMYFCASSERPGGHTGELFFGEGSRLTVL.

This sequence joins TRBV4-3 and TRBJ2-1; TRBD2 agrees at 13 bases. This CDR3 is built from 18 residues. V trimming: 4 bases; J trimming: 4 bases; junction bases outside the gene matches: 10. The V gene's germline CDR1 is LGHNA and CDR2 YSLEER. The CDR3 loop reads CASSRGTLGLAGYNEQFF. In nucleotides, the CDR3 is TGCGCCAGCAGCCGCGGGACTTTGGGACTAGCGGGGTACAATGAGCAGTTCTTC.

The V gene is TRBV4-1, the J gene TRBJ1-2; D is uncertain. This CDR3 has 15 amino acids. The V gene's germline CDR1 is MGHRA and CDR2 YSYEKL. Deletions cut 4 bases from V and 0 bases from J, with 12 bases between. DNA of the CDR3: TGCGCCAGCAGCCCAACGAGCCATTCTAACTATGGCTACACCTTC. Amino acids: CASSPTSHSNYGYTF.

The CDR3 DNA is TGTGCCAGCAGTTTTTCGGGAGATGGCTACACCTTC. This sequence encodes CASSFSGDGYTF. This chain uses TRBV12-3 or TRBV12-4 with TRBJ1-2; D is undetermined. The CDR3 spans 12 residues. V lost 3 bases and J 6 bases, leaving 8 bases between the germline ends.

The rearrangement uses TRBV24-1 and TRBJ2-3; D may be TRBD1 (6 bases). CDR3 length equals 16 residues. V shed 1 base and J shed 0 bases, with 10 bases lying between them. Germline V gene sequence: CDR1 KGHDR, CDR2 SFDVKD. CDR3 sequence: CATSDLGTGSTDTQYF. CDR3 bases: TGTGCCACCAGTGATTTAGGTACAGGGAGCACAGATACGCAGTATTTT.

The chain uses TRBV7-6 and TRBJ2-5; TRBD2 matches at 12 bases. The CDR3 extends over 18 amino acids. In germline, CDR1 is SGHVS, CDR2 FNYEAQ. V gave up 3 bases and J gave up 2 bases; unmatched junction bases: 10. The CDR3 DNA reads TGTGCCAGCAGCTTCCCCGGACTAGCGGGAAGACTTCAAGAGACCCAGTACTTC. This sequence encodes CASSFPGLAGRLQETQYF.

This chain joins TRBV2 and TRBJ1-2, with D possibly being TRBD1 (6 bases). The CDR3 has 14 residues. The V gene lost 6 bases and the J gene lost 3 bases, with 14 bases spanning the gap. Germline assignment: CDR1 SNHLY and CDR2 FYNNEI. The CDR3 region is CASSGTGMDYGYTF. In nucleotides, the CDR3 is TGTGCCAGCAGCGGAACAGGGATGGACTATGGCTACACCTTC. Drawing the rest from reference TRBV2 and TRBJ1-2, the complete variable domain is EPEVTQTPSHQVTQMGQEVILRCVPISNHLYFYWYRQILGQKVEFLVSFYNNEISEKSEIFDDQFSVERPDGSNFTLKIRSTKLEDSAMYFCASSGTGMDYGYTFGSGTRLTVV.

In this sample, this clone turned up once. The V and J genes are TRBV7-3 and TRBJ2-2; TRBD2 matches 9 bases. Germline loops: CDR1 SGHTA, CDR2 FQGTGA. J lost 1 base, V lost 1 base, and 1 base had no gene match. The CDR3 consists of 16 residues. The DNA of the CDR3 is TGTGCCAGCAGCTTAAATAGCGGGGGGAACACCGGGGAGCTGTTTTTT. Residues: CASSLNSGGNTGELFF.

The chain is built from TRBV2 and TRBJ2-2; perhaps TRBD1 as D (6 bases). This CDR3 region has 14 residues. V lost 7 bases and J 1 base, leaving 10 bases between the germline ends. Germline V gene sequence: CDR1 SNHLY, CDR2 FYNNEI. The CDR3 DNA sequence: TGTGCCAGCAATCCGACAGGGAACACCGGGGAGCTGTTTTTT. Protein product: CASNPTGNTGELFF.

The chain employs TRBV4-1 and TRBJ2-3; 7 nucleotides line up with TRBD1. This CDR3 spans 16 amino acids. V dropped 3 bases and J dropped 3; count of bases not matched to a gene: 9. Germline V gene lookup returns CDR1 MGHRA and CDR2 YSYEKL. In nucleotides, the CDR3 is TGCGCCAGCAGCCAGCGGCCGACAGGGAGTACAGATACGCAGTATTTT. Protein product: CASSQRPTGSTDTQYF.

The rearrangement uses TRBV5-1 and TRBJ2-1; D might be TRBD2 (5 bases). The germline gives CDR1 SGHRS, CDR2 YFSETQ. The V end was cut by 0 bases, the J end by 6 bases, with 7 bases between. This CDR3 region has 13 residues. CDR3 bases: TGCGCCAGCAGCTTGGGAGGGAGCAATGAGCAGTTCTTC. This encodes CASSLGGSNEQFF.

The gene calls are TRBV11-2 and TRBJ2-5; 8 nucleotides line up with TRBD2. The CDR3 covers 14 residues. Germline V gives CDR1 SGHAT, CDR2 FQNNGV. J lost 5 bases, V lost 1 base, and 3 bases had no gene match. CDR3 region: CASSLAGGPETQYF. The CDR3 DNA is TGTGCCAGCAGCTTAGCGGGGGGGCCGGAGACCCAGTACTTC. Drawing the rest from reference TRBV11-2 and TRBJ2-5, the complete variable domain is EAGVAQSPRYKIIEKRQSVAFWCNPISGHATLYWYQQILGQGPKLLIQFQNNGVVDDSQLPKDRFSAERLKGVDSTLKIQPAKLEDSAVYLCASSLAGGPETQYFGPGTRLLVL.

As to this clone: The same CDR3 also results from other DNA sequences found in this sample. The chain is built from TRBV10-3 and TRBJ2-7; a possible D gene is TRBD2 (6 bases). CDR3 size: 14 residues. In germline, CDR1 is ENHRY, CDR2 SYGVKD. Trimming left V 0 bases short and J 3 bases short, with 9 bases between. CDR3 coding DNA: TGTGCCATCAGTGAGTCGGGGCGGGACTACGAGCAGTACTTC. Translating gives CAISESGRDYEQYF.

This clone was found once. The gene calls are TRBV11-3 and TRBJ1-1; D is perhaps TRBD1 (5 bases). The CDR3 has 13 residues. Trimming left V 5 bases short and J 7 bases short, with 14 bases between. Looked up from germline, CDR1 is SGHNT and CDR2 is YENEEA. CDR3 bases: TGTGCCAGCAGCCGTGGGGGGGGAGTTGAAGCTTTCTTT. It codes for CASSRGGGVEAFF.

This chain links TRBV7-3 with TRBJ2-1, with 11 bases identical to TRBD2. The CDR3 sequence is 16 residues long. The germline V gene has CDR1 SGHTA and CDR2 FQGTGA. Trimming took 4 bases from V and 9 from J; bases not matched to a gene: 11. The CDR3 DNA reads as TGTGCCAGCAGCTCGACGACTAGCGGGGTCTTGGGTGAGCAGTTCTTC. This translates into CASSSTTSGVLGEQFF.

This clone was detected only once. The CDR3 coding sequence is TGTGCCGCCGGGATGACTAGCGGGGCGTACGAGCAGTACTTC. Protein: CAAGMTSGAYEQYF. The chain links TRBV10-3 to TRBJ2-7, with 11 bases identical to TRBD2. This CDR3 is 14 amino acids long. J was trimmed by 4 bases and V by 11 bases; bases with no gene match: 10. The germline V gene encodes CDR1 ENHRY and CDR2 SYGVKD.

The V call is TRBV5-1, the J call TRBJ2-3, with TRBD2 identical over 10 bases. CDR1 is SGHRS, CDR2 YFSETQ, per germline. This CDR3 is 15 amino acids long. J lost 5 bases, V lost 2 bases, and 5 bases had no gene match. The CDR3 loop is CASSFLAGVEDTQYF. In DNA form, the CDR3 reads TGCGCCAGCAGCTTCCTAGCGGGAGTTGAAGATACGCAGTATTTT.

This rearrangement joins TRBV7-3 to TRBJ2-3; a weak D match, TRBD1 (6 bases). This CDR3 has 15 residues. CDR1 SGHTA and CDR2 FQGTGA come from the germline V gene. V shed 2 bases and J shed 1 base, with 10 bases lying between them. The CDR3 DNA sequence: TGTGCCAGCAGCTTAGAACAGGGAGGCACAGATACGCAGTATTTT. This encodes CASSLEQGGTDTQYF.

This chain links TRBV3-1 (or the pseudogene TRBV3-2) with TRBJ2-2; TRBD1 matches at 8 bases. V shed 4 bases, J shed 6 bases, and the junction held 1 base outside the gene matches. Germline CDR1 and CDR2: LGHDT and YNNKEL (reference sequence). The CDR3 totals 13 residues. The CDR3 nucleotides are TGTGCCAGCAGCCGACAGGGGTCCGGGGAGCTGTTTTTT. Translated: CASSRQGSGELFF.

This sequence joins TRBV10-3 and TRBJ2-5; 12 bases are a match to TRBD1. Trimming cost V 3 bases and J 5 bases; bases outside gene matches: 4. The V gene's germline CDR1 is ENHRY and CDR2 SYGVKD. The CDR3 loop spans 15 amino acids. The CDR3 coding sequence is TGTGCCATCAGTGAAGGGACAGGGGGCTTCGAGACCCAGTACTTC. As protein: CAISEGTGGFETQYF.

The V call is TRBV7-2, the J call TRBJ2-2; a possible D gene is TRBD2 (5 bases). Germline CDR1 is SGHTA and CDR2 is FQGNSA. Trimming pared 0 bases from V and 7 bases from J, leaving 12 bases between. The CDR3 has 15 residues. The CDR3 here is CASSLALAGGGELFF. The CDR3 bases are TGTGCCAGCAGCTTAGCGCTAGCCGGCGGCGGGGAGCTGTTTTTT. Combining the CDR3 with reference TRBV7-2 and TRBJ2-2 gives the whole variable domain GAGVSQSPSNKVTEKGKDVELRCDPISGHTALYWYRQSLGQGLEFLIYFQGNSAPDKSGLPSDRFSAERTGGSVSTLTIQRTQQEDSAVYLCASSLALAGGGELFFGEGSRLTVL.